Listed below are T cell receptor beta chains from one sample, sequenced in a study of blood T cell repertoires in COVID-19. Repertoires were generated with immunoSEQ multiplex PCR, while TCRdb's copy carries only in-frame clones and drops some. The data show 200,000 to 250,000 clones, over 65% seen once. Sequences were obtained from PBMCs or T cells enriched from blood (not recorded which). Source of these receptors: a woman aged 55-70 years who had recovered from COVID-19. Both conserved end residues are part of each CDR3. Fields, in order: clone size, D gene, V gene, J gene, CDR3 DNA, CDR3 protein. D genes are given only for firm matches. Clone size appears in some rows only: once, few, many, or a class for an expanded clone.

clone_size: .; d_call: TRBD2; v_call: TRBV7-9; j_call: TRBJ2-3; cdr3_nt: TGTGCCAGCAGCCCCTTAGCGGGGGGGGGCACAGATACGCAGTATTTT; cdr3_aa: CASSPLAGGGTDTQYF
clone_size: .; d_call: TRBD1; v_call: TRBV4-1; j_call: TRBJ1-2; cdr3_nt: TGCGCCAGCAGCCCGGGACAGGGGGTAGATCATGGCTACACCTTC; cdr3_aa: CASSPGQGVDHGYTF
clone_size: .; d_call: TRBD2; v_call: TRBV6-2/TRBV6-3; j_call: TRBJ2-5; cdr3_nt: TGTGCCAGCAGTCTCATGCTAGCGGGGAGTGAGACCCAGTACTTC; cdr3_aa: CASSLMLAGSETQYF
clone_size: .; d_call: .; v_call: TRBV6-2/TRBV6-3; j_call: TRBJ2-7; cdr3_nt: TGTGCCAGCAGTTACTTCGGGACACCGTCCTACGAGCAGTACTTC; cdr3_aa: CASSYFGTPSYEQYF
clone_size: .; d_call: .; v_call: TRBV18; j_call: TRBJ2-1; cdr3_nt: TGTGCCAGCTCACTTCCAAGCGACTTTTACAATGAGCAGTTCTTC; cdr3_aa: CASSLPSDFYNEQFF
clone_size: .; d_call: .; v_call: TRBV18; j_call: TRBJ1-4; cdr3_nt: TGTGCCAGCTCACCAAGAGGTTTTAAAAATGAAAAACTGTTTTTT; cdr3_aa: CASSPRGFKNEKLFF
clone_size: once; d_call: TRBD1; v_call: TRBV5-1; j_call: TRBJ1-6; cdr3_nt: TGCGCCAGCAGCTTGACAGGGGAGGATTCACCCCTCCACTTT; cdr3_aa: CASSLTGEDSPLHF
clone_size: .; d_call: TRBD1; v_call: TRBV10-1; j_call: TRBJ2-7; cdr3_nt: TGCGCCAGCAGTGAGTGGTCAGGGGGCTACGAGCAGTACTTC; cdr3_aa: CASSEWSGGYEQYF
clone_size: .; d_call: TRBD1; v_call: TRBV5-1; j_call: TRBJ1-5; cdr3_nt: TGCGCCAGCAGCTGGACCGGGACAGGGAATCAGCCCCAGCATTTT; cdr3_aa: CASSWTGTGNQPQHF
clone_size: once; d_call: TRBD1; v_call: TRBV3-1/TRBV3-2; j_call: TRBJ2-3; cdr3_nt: TGTGCCAGCAGCCAAGATATTTCAGGGGGCGATACGCAGTATTTT; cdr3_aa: CASSQDISGGDTQYF
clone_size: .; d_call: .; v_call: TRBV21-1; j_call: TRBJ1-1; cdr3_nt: TGTGCCAGCAGCAAAAGGAGGGTTCGTTCTTGGGACACTGAAGCTTTCTTT; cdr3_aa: CASSKRRVRSWDTEAFF
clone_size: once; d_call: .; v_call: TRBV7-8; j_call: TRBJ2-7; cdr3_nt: TGTGCCAGCAGCTTAGATCGTGGTAGCTCCTACGAGCAGTACTTC; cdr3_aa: CASSLDRGSSYEQYF
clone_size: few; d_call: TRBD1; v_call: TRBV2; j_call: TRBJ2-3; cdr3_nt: TGTGCCAGCAGGGACAGGGTTTTCACAGATACGCAGTATTTT; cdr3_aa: CASRDRVFTDTQYF
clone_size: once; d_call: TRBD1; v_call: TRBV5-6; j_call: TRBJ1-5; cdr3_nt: TGTGCCAGCAGCTCTAACCAGGGGGCGCGTCTCCAGCCCCAGCATTTT; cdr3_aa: CASSSNQGARLQPQHF
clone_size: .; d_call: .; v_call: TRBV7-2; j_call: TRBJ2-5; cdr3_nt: TGTGCCAGCAGCTCGGGTGGAGAGACCCAGTACTTC; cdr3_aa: CASSSGGETQYF
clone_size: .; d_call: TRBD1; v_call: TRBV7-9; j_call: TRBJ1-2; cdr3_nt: TGTGCCAGCAGCTTTGATGACAGGGGGGACTACTATGGCTACACCTTC; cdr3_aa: CASSFDDRGDYYGYTF
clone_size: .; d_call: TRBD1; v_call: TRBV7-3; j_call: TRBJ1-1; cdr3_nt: TGTGCCAGCAGCTCGATAAACAGGGGGCTCACTGAAGCTTTCTTT; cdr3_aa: CASSSINRGLTEAFF
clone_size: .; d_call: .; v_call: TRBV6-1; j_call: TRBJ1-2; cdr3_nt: TGTGCCAGCAGTGAAGCTTCGGGAAGGTGGGACACCCCCACCTTC; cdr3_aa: CASSEASGRWDTPTF
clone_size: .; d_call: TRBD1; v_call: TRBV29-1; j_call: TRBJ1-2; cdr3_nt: TGCAGCGCCATCGACAGGGGCGAAGCTAACTATGGCTACACCTTC; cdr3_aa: CSAIDRGEANYGYTF
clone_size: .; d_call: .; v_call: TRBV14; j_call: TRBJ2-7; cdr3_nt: TGTGCCAGCAGCCAAGATATGGACAGCCACGAGCAGTACTTC; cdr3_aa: CASSQDMDSHEQYF
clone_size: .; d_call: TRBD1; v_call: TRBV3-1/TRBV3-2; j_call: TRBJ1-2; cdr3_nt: TGTGCCAGCAGCCACGCTCAAACAGGGGGCGCTTATGGCTACACCTTC; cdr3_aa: CASSHAQTGGAYGYTF
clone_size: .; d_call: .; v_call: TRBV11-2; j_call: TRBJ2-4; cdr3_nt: TGTGCCAGCAGCTTAGATCAGGGGCGAGGAGGAAACATTCAGTACTTC; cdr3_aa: CASSLDQGRGGNIQYF
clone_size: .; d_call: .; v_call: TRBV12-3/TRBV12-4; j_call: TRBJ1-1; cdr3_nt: TGTGCCAGCAGTTTACAGGGGAACACTGAAGCTTTCTTT; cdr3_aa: CASSLQGNTEAFF
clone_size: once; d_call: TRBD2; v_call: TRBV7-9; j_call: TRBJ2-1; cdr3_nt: TGTGCCAGCAGCTCTAAACCGGAGCGGGAAAACAATGAGCAGTTCTTC; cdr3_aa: CASSSKPERENNEQFF
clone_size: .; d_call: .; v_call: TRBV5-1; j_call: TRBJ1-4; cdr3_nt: TGCGCCAGCAGCGGGGGGAGAACTAATGAAAAACTGTTTTTT; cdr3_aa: CASSGGRTNEKLFF
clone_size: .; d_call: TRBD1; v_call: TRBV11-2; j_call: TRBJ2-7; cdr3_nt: TGTGCCAGCAGCCCTGGGACAGATGCTAGGGAGCAGTACTTC; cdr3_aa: CASSPGTDAREQYF
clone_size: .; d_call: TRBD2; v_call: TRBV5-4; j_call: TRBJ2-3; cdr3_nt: TGTGCCAGCAGCTTGGCCTTTGGCGGGGGGGCGGAAGATACGCAGTATTTT; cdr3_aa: CASSLAFGGGAEDTQYF
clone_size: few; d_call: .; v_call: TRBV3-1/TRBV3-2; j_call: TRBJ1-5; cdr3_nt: TGTGCCAGCAGCCGCGGCGATGTCAATCAGCCCCAGCATTTT; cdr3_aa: CASSRGDVNQPQHF
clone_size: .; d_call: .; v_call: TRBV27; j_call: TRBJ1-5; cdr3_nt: TGTGCCAGCAGTTTAGAAGGGGATCAGCCCCAGCATTTT; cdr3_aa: CASSLEGDQPQHF
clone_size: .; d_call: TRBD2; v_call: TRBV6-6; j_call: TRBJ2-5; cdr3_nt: TGTGCCAGCAGTCACGGAGCGGGAGCCGAGACCCAGTACTTC; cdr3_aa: CASSHGAGAETQYF
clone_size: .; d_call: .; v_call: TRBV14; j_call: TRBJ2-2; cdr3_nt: TGTGCCAGCAGCCAATTTACCGCGGGGAAGCTGTTTTTT; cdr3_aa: CASSQFTAGKLFF
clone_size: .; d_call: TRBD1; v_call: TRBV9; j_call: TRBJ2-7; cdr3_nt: TGTGCCAGCAGCCGGGACAGCTACTCTAGCTCCTACGAGCAGTACTTC; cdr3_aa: CASSRDSYSSSYEQYF
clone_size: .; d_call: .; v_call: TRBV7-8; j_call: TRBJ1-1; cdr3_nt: TGTGCCAGCAGCCCCAACTCGGGGTTGTTGGGGAACACTGAAGCTTTCTTT; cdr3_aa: CASSPNSGLLGNTEAFF
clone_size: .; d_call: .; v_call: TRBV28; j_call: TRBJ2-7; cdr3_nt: TGTGCCAGCAGTTTATATCTCCCAGGGGCCAGCTCCTACGAGCAGTACTTC; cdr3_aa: CASSLYLPGASSYEQYF
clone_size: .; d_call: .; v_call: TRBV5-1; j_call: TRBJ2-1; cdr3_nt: TGCGCCAGCAGCCCTTCCCCGGGAAATGAGCAGTTCTTC; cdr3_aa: CASSPSPGNEQFF
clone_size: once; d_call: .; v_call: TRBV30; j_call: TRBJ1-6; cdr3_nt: TGTGCCTGGAGTGTAGGACTTTTGGCTTCACCCCTCCACTTT; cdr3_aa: CAWSVGLLASPLHF
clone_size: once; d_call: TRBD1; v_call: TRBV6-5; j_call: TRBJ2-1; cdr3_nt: TGTGCCAGCAGTTACTCGAACAGGGGTGATGAGCAGTTCTTC; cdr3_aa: CASSYSNRGDEQFF
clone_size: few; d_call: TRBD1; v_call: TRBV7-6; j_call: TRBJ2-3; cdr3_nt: TGTGCCAGCAGCCCACATACGCGACAGGGTTCAGATACGCAGTATTTT; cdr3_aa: CASSPHTRQGSDTQYF
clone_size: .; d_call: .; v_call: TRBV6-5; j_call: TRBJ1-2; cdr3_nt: TGTGCCAGCAGTTACTTTGGGCCTTTCTACTATGGCTACACCTTC; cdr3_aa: CASSYFGPFYYGYTF
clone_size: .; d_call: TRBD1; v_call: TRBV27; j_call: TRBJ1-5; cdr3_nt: TGTGCCAGCAGTAAACAGGGGAGTCGTCAGCCCCAGCATTTT; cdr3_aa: CASSKQGSRQPQHF
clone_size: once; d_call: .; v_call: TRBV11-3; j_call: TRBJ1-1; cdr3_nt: TGTGCCAGCAGCTTAGGGCAGAACACTGAAGCTTTCTTT; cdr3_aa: CASSLGQNTEAFF
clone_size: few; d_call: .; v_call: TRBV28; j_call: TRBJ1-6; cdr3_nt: TGTGCCAGCAGTTCCCCCGGGGACACTCCTGGGTCACCCCTCCACTTT; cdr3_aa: CASSSPGDTPGSPLHF
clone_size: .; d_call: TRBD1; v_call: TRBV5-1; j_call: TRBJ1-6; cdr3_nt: TGCGCCAGCAGGCTGGGACAGAGAGATTCACCCCTCCACTTT; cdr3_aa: CASRLGQRDSPLHF
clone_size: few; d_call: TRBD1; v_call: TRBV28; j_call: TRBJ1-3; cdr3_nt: TGTGCCAGCAGTTTAAACAGGGGCTCTGGAAACACCATATATTTT; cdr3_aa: CASSLNRGSGNTIYF
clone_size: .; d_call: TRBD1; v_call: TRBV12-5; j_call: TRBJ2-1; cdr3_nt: TGTGCTAGTGGTTCAGGACAGGGGACCTACAATGAGCAGTTCTTC; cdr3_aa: CASGSGQGTYNEQFF
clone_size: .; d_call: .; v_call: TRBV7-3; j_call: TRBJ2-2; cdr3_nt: TGTGCCAGCAGCTTCGGGGGGCCGACCGGGGAGCTGTTTTTT; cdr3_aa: CASSFGGPTGELFF
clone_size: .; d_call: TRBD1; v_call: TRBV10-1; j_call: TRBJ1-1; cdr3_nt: TGCGCCAGCAGGGGACAGCTGAACACTGAAGCTTTCTTT; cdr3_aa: CASRGQLNTEAFF